This T cell receptor (beta chain) originates from a study of T cell changes during pregnancy in multiple sclerosis. Produced via immunoSEQ multiplex PCR; TCRdb's table is partial and in-frame only. The table lists 73,000 or so clones, roughly 90% of them singletons. The V gene end was trimmed by 4 bases and the J gene end by 5 bases; junction bases not matched to a gene: 14. There are 17 residues in the CDR3. CDR1 SGHNT and CDR2 YYREEE come from the germline V gene (reference sequence). The chain employs TRBV5-4 and TRBJ2-5, with 10 bases lining up with TRBD2. Here the sequenced sample was peripheral blood, taken after pregnancy. The receptor was derived from a female donor in good health, enrolled as a control in a pregnancy study. CDR3 amino acids: CASSADVLAGARETQYF. CDR3 nucleotides: TGTGCCAGCAGCGCGGACGTGCTAGCGGGAGCGAGGGAGACCCAGTACTTC.